This is a list of T cell receptor beta chains from one sample in a study of blood T cell repertoires in COVID-19. Clones were read by immunoSEQ multiplex PCR, and TCRdb kept only the in-frame ones, dropping some. The data show fewer than 150,000 clones, about 89% seen once. The sample taken for sequencing was peripheral blood. Receptors were obtained from a woman in her 70s with acute or convalescent COVID-19. Each CDR3 is given with its conserved first and last residue. Each record gives: J gene, V gene, D gene, clone size, CDR3 protein, CDR3 DNA. The D gene is left open where the match is weak. Rows may omit the clone size; those that give it use once, few, many or a size class.

TRBJ1-4,TRBV29-1,TRBD1,.,CSALGTGTNEKLFF,TGCAGCGCTCTAGGGACAGGGACTAATGAAAAACTGTTTTTT
TRBJ2-1,TRBV7-9,TRBD2,.,CASSLAGAYHNEQFF,TGTGCCAGCAGCCTAGCGGGGGCGTACCACAATGAGCAGTTCTTC
TRBJ2-3,TRBV14,.,.,CASSQSGYGTDTQYF,TGTGCCAGCAGCCAATCAGGGTATGGCACAGATACGCAGTATTTT
TRBJ2-2,TRBV6-6,TRBD2,once,CASSYSAGGSGELFF,TGTGCCAGCAGTTACTCTGCGGGGGGGTCAGGGGAGCTGTTTTTT
TRBJ1-1,TRBV12-3/TRBV12-4,.,few,CASSRQENTEAFF,TGTGCCAGCAGTCGACAGGAGAACACTGAAGCTTTCTTT
TRBJ2-3,TRBV6-2/TRBV6-3,.,.,CASSSSTDTQYF,TGTGCCAGCAGTTCTAGCACAGATACGCAGTATTTT
TRBJ1-6,TRBV28,.,.,CATLTDNNSPLHF,TGTGCCACGTTGACAGACAATAATTCACCCCTCCACTTT
TRBJ1-5,TRBV6-5,.,once,CASSRRADQPQHF,TGTGCCAGCTCGAGGCGGGCGGATCAGCCCCAGCATTTT
TRBJ1-2,TRBV29-1,TRBD1,.,CSVTGGGYGYTF,TGCAGCGTCACAGGGGGCGGGTATGGCTACACCTTC
TRBJ2-7,TRBV27,TRBD1,few,CASSAGTGGSYEQYF,TGTGCCAGCAGTGCCGGGACAGGGGGCTCCTACGAGCAGTACTTC
TRBJ1-3,TRBV30,.,.,CAWRDGNTIYF,TGTGCCTGGCGGGATGGAAACACCATATATTTT
TRBJ1-1,TRBV6-4,.,.,CASSLQSNTEAFF,TGTGCCAGCAGTTTACAGTCTAATACTGAAGCTTTCTTT
TRBJ1-5,TRBV7-3,.,once,CASSLTFEGAAKPQHF,TGTGCCAGCAGCTTAACGTTTGAAGGGGCCGCGAAGCCCCAGCATTTT
TRBJ2-7,TRBV7-9,TRBD1,.,CASSQKGDSPYEQYF,TGTGCCAGCAGCCAGAAGGGGGACAGCCCCTACGAGCAGTACTTC
TRBJ1-6,TRBV9,.,.,CASSVGGERLGSYNSPLHF,TGTGCCAGCAGCGTCGGGGGGGAAAGGTTGGGCTCCTATAATTCACCCCTCCACTTT
TRBJ1-1,TRBV5-1,.,.,CASSLTHDTEAFF,TGCGCCAGCAGCTTGACTCACGACACTGAAGCTTTCTTT
TRBJ1-1,TRBV29-1,.,.,CSVEVYRQLPVPEAFF,TGCAGCGTTGAAGTATACAGGCAACTCCCGGTCCCTGAAGCTTTCTTT
TRBJ2-3,TRBV11-2,.,.,CASSFGSAAGPDTQYF,TGTGCCAGCAGCTTTGGGTCAGCTGCAGGGCCAGATACGCAGTATTTT
TRBJ2-3,TRBV11-2,.,.,CASRQDSYTQYF,TGTGCCAGCAGGCAGGACAGTTATACGCAGTATTTT
TRBJ2-1,TRBV4-1,.,.,CASSRTTKGGNEQFF,TGCGCCAGCAGCCGGACAACCAAAGGGGGCAATGAGCAGTTCTTC
TRBJ1-1,TRBV4-1,TRBD1,.,CASSQGYRGEAFF,TGCGCCAGCAGCCAGGGATACAGGGGTGAAGCTTTCTTT
TRBJ2-2,TRBV19,TRBD1,.,CASRNPGQGAGELFF,TGTGCCAGCAGGAACCCGGGACAGGGCGCCGGGGAGCTGTTTTTT
TRBJ1-5,TRBV3-1/TRBV3-2,.,.,CASSQVPGQPQHF,TGTGCCAGCAGCCAAGTTCCGGGTCAGCCCCAGCATTTT
TRBJ1-2,TRBV19,.,once,CATSRPYGYTF,TGTGCCACATCCAGGCCGTATGGCTACACCTTC
TRBJ2-5,TRBV9,.,.,CASSVSVSPETQYF,TGTGCCAGCAGCGTCTCTGTCTCCCCGGAGACCCAGTACTTC
TRBJ1-3,TRBV11-2,.,.,CASNQQGPFGNTIYF,TGTGCCAGCAACCAGCAGGGGCCGTTTGGAAACACCATATATTTT